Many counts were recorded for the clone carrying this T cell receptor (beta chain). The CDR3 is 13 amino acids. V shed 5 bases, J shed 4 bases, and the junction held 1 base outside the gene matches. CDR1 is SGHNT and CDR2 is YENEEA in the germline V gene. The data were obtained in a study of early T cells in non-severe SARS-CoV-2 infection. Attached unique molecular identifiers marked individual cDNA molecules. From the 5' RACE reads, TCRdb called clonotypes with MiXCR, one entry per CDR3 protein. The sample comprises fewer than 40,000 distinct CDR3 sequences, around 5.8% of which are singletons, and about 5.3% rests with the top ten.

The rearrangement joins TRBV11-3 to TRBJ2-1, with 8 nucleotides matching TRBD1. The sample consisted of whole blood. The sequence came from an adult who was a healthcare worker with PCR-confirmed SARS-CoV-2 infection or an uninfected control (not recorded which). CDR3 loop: CASSGQGYNEQFF. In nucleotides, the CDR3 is TGTGCCAGCAGCGGACAGGGATACAATGAGCAGTTCTTC.